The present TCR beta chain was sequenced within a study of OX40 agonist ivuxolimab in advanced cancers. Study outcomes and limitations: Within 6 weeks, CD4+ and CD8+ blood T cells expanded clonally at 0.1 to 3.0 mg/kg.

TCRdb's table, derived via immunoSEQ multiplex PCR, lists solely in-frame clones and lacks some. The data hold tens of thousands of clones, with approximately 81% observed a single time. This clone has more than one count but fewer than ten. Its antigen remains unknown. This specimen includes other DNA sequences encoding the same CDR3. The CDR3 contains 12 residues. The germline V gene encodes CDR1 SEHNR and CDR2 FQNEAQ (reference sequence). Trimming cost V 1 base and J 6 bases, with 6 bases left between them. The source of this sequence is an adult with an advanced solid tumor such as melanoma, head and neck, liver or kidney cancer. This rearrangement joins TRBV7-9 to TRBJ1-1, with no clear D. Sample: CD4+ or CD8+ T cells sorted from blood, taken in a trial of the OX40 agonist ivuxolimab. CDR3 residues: CASSLVGAEAFF. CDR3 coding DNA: TGTGCCAGCAGCTTAGTGGGCGCTGAAGCTTTCTTT.